A single sample is the source of the 28 T cell receptor beta chains below, sequenced in a study of blood T cell repertoires in COVID-19. Assay: immunoSEQ multiplex PCR; the TCRdb copy retains only in-frame clones and omits some. The sample holds about 310,000 clones; around 86% are singletons and the top ten take 4.5% to 6.5%. Material for sequencing was PBMCs or T cells enriched from blood (not recorded which). All receptors come from a man in his 60s who had recovered from COVID-19.

This chain connects TRBV9 to TRBJ1-2; the D is unclear. Looked up from germline, CDR1 is SGDLS and CDR2 is YYNGEE. The ends were cut back, 0 bases at V and 2 bases at J, with 14 bases in the middle. The CDR3 covers 16 residues. DNA for the CDR3: TGTGCCAGCAGCGTAGTGACAAGCAGATTCAACTATGGCTACACCTTC. It is translated as CASSVVTSRFNYGYTF.

The chain carries TRBV5-4 and TRBJ1-6; D possibly corresponds to TRBD1 (5 bases). Germline V gives CDR1 SGHNT, CDR2 YYREEE (reference sequence). Trimming cost V 2 bases and J 6 bases, with 9 bases left between them. This CDR3 is built from 14 residues. The CDR3 nucleotides read TGTGCCAGCAGCTTTGGGGCGCCTAATTCACCCCTCCACTTT. Its translation is CASSFGAPNSPLHF.

V and J are TRBV5-1 and TRBJ2-3; TRBD2 aligns across 12 bases. The CDR3 runs to 15 residues. V trimming: 4 bases; J trimming: 8 bases; junction bases outside the gene matches: 8. Germline CDR1 reads SGHRS; CDR2 reads YFSETQ. The CDR3 loop reads CASSQTSGRQLTQYF. The CDR3 DNA is TGCGCCAGCAGCCAGACTAGCGGGAGACAGCTTACGCAGTATTTT.

The chain uses TRBV18 and TRBJ2-2; possible D gene TRBD2, 5 bases. Looked up from germline, CDR1 is KGHSH and CDR2 is LQKENI. The CDR3 sequence is 14 residues long. V gave up 3 bases and J gave up 8 bases, with 13 bases separating them. The CDR3 here is CASSPGSSPGELFF. Here the CDR3 DNA reads TGTGCCAGCTCACCTGGGAGTTCCCCTGGGGAGCTGTTTTTT.

In DNA, the CDR3 is TGTGCCAGTAGTATAGCCACCCTAGGGGTTGGCACAGATACGCAGTATTTT. It encodes CASSIATLGVGTDTQYF. The chain is built from TRBV19 and TRBJ2-3, with TRBD1 as a possible D gene (5 bases). Trimming took off 1 base at V and 1 base at J, with 15 bases between the two ends. CDR3 length: 17 residues. Per the germline V gene, CDR1 is LNHDA and CDR2 is SQIVND (reference sequence).

This sequence joins TRBV4-1 and TRBJ2-1; 11 positions agree with TRBD1. With 0 bases clipped from V and 3 bases from J, the junction kept 4 bases outside the gene matches. The CDR3 loop spans 17 amino acids. CDR1 is MGHRA, CDR2 YSYEKL, per germline. The chain's CDR3 is CASSQEAGTGGYNEQFF. Here the CDR3 DNA reads TGCGCCAGCAGCCAAGAGGCCGGGACAGGGGGCTACAATGAGCAGTTCTTC.

CDR3 in DNA: TGTGCCAGCAGCTTCCGGGACAGGGGTGGCTACACCTTC. This encodes CASSFRDRGGYTF. The V gene is TRBV5-4, the J gene TRBJ1-2, with 10 nucleotides matching TRBD1. J lost 7 bases, V lost 2 bases, and 2 bases had no gene match. This CDR3 contains 13 residues. The V gene's germline CDR1 is SGHNT and CDR2 YYREEE (reference sequence).

This clone was seen only once. The chain employs TRBV6-5 and TRBJ2-7; 7 bases line up with TRBD1. Germline V gene sequence: CDR1 MNHEY, CDR2 SVGAGI. Trimming removed 6 bases from V and 3 bases from J; junction bases left unmatched: 11. CDR3 length: 15 amino acids. Written as DNA, the CDR3 is TGTGCCAGCAGCTCACAGGGGTTGATAGTCTACGAGCAGTACTTC. It translates to CASSSQGLIVYEQYF.

The rearrangement joins TRBV28 to TRBJ2-7; perhaps TRBD2 as D (6 bases). The CDR3 runs 17 residues. Trimming removed 5 bases from V and 0 bases from J, with 20 bases in between. In germline, CDR1 is MDHEN, CDR2 SYDVKM. The CDR3 loop is CASSPSPGTPSSYEQYF. Here the CDR3 DNA reads TGTGCCAGCAGTCCAAGTCCCGGGACTCCCAGCTCCTACGAGCAGTACTTC.

V and J are TRBV19 and TRBJ2-1, with D maybe TRBD1 (5 bases). The CDR3 consists of 13 residues. Trimming shortened V by 3 bases and J by 8 bases, and 11 bases separated the two germline ends. Germline values: CDR1 LNHDA, CDR2 SQIVND (reference sequence). The CDR3 region is CASSIAREYEQFF. Written as DNA, the CDR3 is TGTGCCAGTAGTATCGCCAGGGAATATGAGCAGTTCTTC. The variable domain in full, completed from reference TRBV19 and TRBJ2-1, reads DGGITQSPKYLFRKEGQNVTLSCEQNLNHDAMYWYRQDPGQGLRLIYYSQIVNDFQKGDIAEGYSVSREKKESFPLTVTSAQKNPTAFYLCASSIAREYEQFFGPGTRLTVL.

The chain combines TRBV4-1 with TRBJ2-6, with D possibly being TRBD2 (6 bases). V lost 2 bases to trimming and J lost 0 bases, with 17 bases between them. Germline-derived CDR1 and CDR2 are MGHRA and YSYEKL. This CDR3 comprises 19 residues. DNA of the CDR3: TGCGCCAGCAGCCAAAAACTCGGGGGATTCAGCTCTGGGGCCAACGTCCTGACTTTC. Its translation is CASSQKLGGFSSGANVLTF.

V and J are TRBV6-5 and TRBJ2-7; 8 bases match TRBD1. Germline V lookup: CDR1 MNHEY, CDR2 SVGAGI. V lost 0 bases to trimming and J lost 7 bases; unmatched junction nucleotides: 8. This CDR3 comprises 15 residues. CDR3 sequence: CASSYSRQGAGEQYF. Written as DNA, the CDR3 is TGTGCCAGCAGTTACTCCCGGCAGGGGGCAGGGGAGCAGTACTTC.

This chain uses TRBV5-1 with TRBJ1-1; 9 bases map to TRBD1. Germline V gene sequence: CDR1 SGHRS, CDR2 YFSETQ. The CDR3 has 14 residues. Trimming took 2 bases from V and 4 from J; bases not matched to a gene: 3. CDR3 loop: CASSLRTGATEAFF. CDR3 DNA sequence: TGCGCCAGCAGCTTACGGACAGGGGCCACTGAAGCTTTCTTT.

This sequence joins TRBV11-2 and TRBJ2-3, with 9 bases identical to TRBD2. The CDR3 is made up of 15 amino acids. CDR1 and CDR2 from the germline V gene are SGHAT and FQNNGV. V trimming: 5 bases; J trimming: 6 bases; junction bases outside the gene matches: 9. This CDR3 is CASSPVGLAADTQYF. CDR3 DNA sequence: TGTGCCAGCAGCCCAGTGGGACTAGCCGCCGATACGCAGTATTTT.

The sample holds one count of this clone. The rearrangement joins TRBV2 to TRBJ1-5; TRBD1 aligns across 9 bases. V gave up 4 bases and J gave up 0 bases; unmatched junction bases: 10. Germline V lookup: CDR1 SNHLY, CDR2 FYNNEI. The CDR3 is 18 amino acids. The CDR3 loop is CASSVQDRGLYSNQPQHF. The CDR3 DNA is TGTGCCAGCAGTGTACAGGACAGGGGCCTTTATAGCAATCAGCCCCAGCATTTT.

As regards this clone: One end of the junction varies from germline; a read error may be responsible. The chain is built from TRBV27 and TRBJ2-1; 9 positions match TRBD1. CDR1 MNHEY and CDR2 SMNVEV come from the germline V gene (reference sequence). The CDR3 consists of 15 residues. The DNA for the CDR3 is TGTGCCAGCAATTTAGGGGGGACAGGGTCCAATGAGCAGTTCTTC. The encoded protein is CASNLGGTGSNEQFF.

The chain combines TRBV2 with TRBJ1-2; 8 bases align to TRBD1. CDR1 and CDR2 (germline): SNHLY, FYNNEI. The CDR3 contains 14 residues. The junction had 6 bases not matched to a gene; V was cut back by 7 bases and J by 2 bases. The CDR3: CASNPQGANYGYTF. CDR3 nucleotides: TGTGCCAGCAATCCCCAGGGGGCGAACTATGGCTACACCTTC.

This clone was detected once. J is TRBJ2-1 and V is TRBV5-1; a weak D match, TRBD1 (5 bases). Per germline, CDR1 SGHRS and CDR2 YFSETQ. This CDR3 is built from 14 residues. V lost 2 bases, J lost 10 bases, and 16 bases lay in between. CDR3 amino acids: CASSFRVEVGEQFF. For the CDR3, the DNA is TGCGCCAGCAGCTTCAGGGTAGAAGTCGGCGAGCAGTTCTTC. Full variable domain (rest looked up from reference TRBV5-1 and TRBJ2-1): KAGVTQTPRYLIKTRGQQVTLSCSPISGHRSVSWYQQTPGQGLQFLFEYFSETQRNKGNFPGRFSGRQFSNSRSEMNVSTLELGDSALYLCASSFRVEVGEQFFGPGTRLTVL.

The rearrangement joins TRBV19 to TRBJ1-1, with D tentatively TRBD1 (6 bases). The germline V gene encodes CDR1 LNHDA and CDR2 SQIVND (reference sequence). The CDR3 covers 16 residues. V lost 5 bases and J lost 0, with 16 bases in between. The CDR3 region is CASSLLKGTLNTEAFF. The CDR3 nucleotides read TGTGCCAGTAGTCTTCTCAAAGGGACACTGAACACTGAAGCTTTCTTT.

The sample holds one count of this clone. V is TRBV18 and J is TRBJ2-1; D not resolved. This CDR3 spans 13 amino acids. V lost 3 bases and J lost 0, with 3 bases in between. Germline-derived CDR1 and CDR2 are KGHSH and LQKENI. CDR3 coding DNA: TGTGCCAGCTCACCCAGCTCCTACAATGAGCAGTTCTTC. This gives the protein CASSPSSYNEQFF.

The chain links TRBV18 to TRBJ2-7, with D tentatively TRBD1 (5 bases). CDR1 is KGHSH, CDR2 LQKENI, per germline. The CDR3 has 14 residues. V lost 3 bases to trimming and J lost 4 bases, with 13 bases between them. CDR3 amino acids: CASSPIQGSYEQYF. DNA of the CDR3: TGTGCCAGCTCACCTATCCAGGGTTCGTACGAGCAGTACTTC.

This chain joins TRBV29-1 and TRBJ1-3; possibly TRBD1 for D (5 bases). V shed 0 bases and J shed 4 bases, with 16 bases lying between them. The CDR3 is 16 amino acids. The germline CDR1 and CDR2 sequences are SQVTM and ANQGSEA. This CDR3 reads CSVEDGGLPTGNTIYF. CDR3 coding DNA: TGCAGCGTTGAAGATGGGGGACTGCCAACAGGAAACACCATATATTTT.

This rearrangement joins TRBV6-2 or TRBV6-3 to TRBJ2-3; D is undetermined. The length of the CDR3 is 14 residues. The germline CDR1 and CDR2 sequences are MNHEY and SVGEGT. With 2 bases removed from V and 6 bases from J, the gap between germline ends came to 12 bases. Here the CDR3 DNA reads TGTGCCAGCAGTTACGCCCGCCGCGCGGATACGCAGTATTTT. It translates to CASSYARRADTQYF.

This clone has only a few counts. The chain employs TRBV28 and TRBJ2-7; 10 bases are shared with TRBD2. The germline V gene encodes CDR1 MDHEN and CDR2 SYDVKM. The CDR3 is made up of 15 amino acids. Unmatched junction bases numbered 6, after V lost 4 bases and J lost 3 bases. The CDR3 DNA follows: TGTGCCAGCAGTTCACCGGGACTAGCGAGCTACGAGCAGTACTTC. Protein product: CASSSPGLASYEQYF.

This clone showed up just once. The chain recombines TRBV2 with TRBJ2-1, with a weak D call TRBD2 (6 bases). Trimming removed 10 bases at V and 7 bases at J, with 20 bases between. Looked up from germline, CDR1 is SNHLY and CDR2 is FYNNEI. The CDR3 length is 14 residues. CDR3 nucleotides: TGTGCCACCGATTTGGTTATAGGAGGGAATGAGCAGTTCTTC. Encoded protein: CATDLVIGGNEQFF.

The genes are TRBV5-1 and TRBJ2-5; 8 nucleotides match TRBD1. CDR1 is SGHRS and CDR2 is YFSETQ in the germline V gene. The CDR3 contains 15 residues. V was pared by 0 bases and J by 5 bases, with 6 bases of the junction left unmatched. CDR3 amino acids: CASSLGQGAAETQYF. In DNA form, the CDR3 reads TGCGCCAGCAGCTTGGGGCAGGGGGCGGCCGAGACCCAGTACTTC. Combining the CDR3 with reference TRBV5-1 and TRBJ2-5 gives the whole variable domain KAGVTQTPRYLIKTRGQQVTLSCSPISGHRSVSWYQQTPGQGLQFLFEYFSETQRNKGNFPGRFSGRQFSNSRSEMNVSTLELGDSALYLCASSLGQGAAETQYFGPGTRLLVL.

This clone appeared once. This chain uses TRBV5-4 with TRBJ1-1; D is perhaps TRBD1 (5 bases). Germline V gene sequence: CDR1 SGHNT, CDR2 YYREEE (reference sequence). Trimming shortened V by 1 base and J by 5 bases, and 12 bases separated the two germline ends. The CDR3 runs 14 residues. The CDR3 DNA sequence: TGTGCCAGCAGCTTGCCTTTCGGGGGAACTGAAGCTTTCTTT. It specifies CASSLPFGGTEAFF.

This sequence joins TRBV5-1 and TRBJ2-7, with 10 bases identical to TRBD2. The CDR3 has 14 amino acids. The junction had 4 bases not matched to a gene; V was cut back by 0 bases and J by 7 bases. Germline assignment: CDR1 SGHRS and CDR2 YFSETQ. This chain's CDR3 is CASSLASGSDEQYF. The CDR3 DNA is TGCGCCAGCAGCTTGGCTAGCGGGAGTGATGAGCAGTACTTC.